This T cell receptor (beta chain) was captured by sequencing in a study of blood T cells in healthy people across ages. V was cut by 3 bases and J by 5 bases, with 11 bases left in between. The CDR3 is made up of 13 amino acids. Germline loops: CDR1 SGHRS, CDR2 YFSETQ. Together with a sample-barcoded 5' primer, a J-beta primer mix was included in a second PCR lasting about 7 to 11 cycles. TCRdb fed the 5' RACE reads into MiXCR, producing one record per CDR3 protein. The sample yields 780,000 or so distinct CDR3 sequences, roughly 50% seen once. The clonotype comes from a man in his forties in good health. The sequencing input was blood. The rearrangement uses TRBV5-1 and TRBJ2-5; TRBD2 is a possible D gene (6 bases). CDR3 in amino acids: CASSSEGWETQYF. The CDR3 DNA reads as TGCGCCAGCAGCTCGGAGGGGTGGGAGACCCAGTACTTC.